This TCR beta chain was retrieved from a study of blood T cell repertoires in COVID-19. Study at large: Material from acute and convalescent COVID-19 was sourced from the United States, Italy and Spain. T cells, B-cell-depleted T cells, or PBMCs supplied cDNA or gDNA.

As handled by the study authors: Amplification of reference gene primers was used by the study to estimate nucleated cell counts. The table came from immunoSEQ multiplex PCR; TCRdb's copy has only in-frame clones and leaves some out. That table is the source of V, J and clone size, and D and trimming were worked out from the DNA. Seen here are under 200,000 clones, almost 90% observed once, and the top ten hold around 1.7%. Germline assignment: CDR1 SNHLY and CDR2 FYNNEI. V shed 6 bases and J shed 8 bases, with 19 bases lying between them. The CDR3 consists of 14 residues. A few counts support this clone.

This clonotype originated in a man aged 18 to 30 with active or convalescent COVID-19. The material sequenced was peripheral blood. The V gene is TRBV2, the J gene TRBJ1-2; possible D gene TRBD1, 6 bases. This chain's CDR3 is CASRASGGAYGYTF. CDR3 bases: TGTGCCAGCAGGGCCTCGGGGGGCGCCTACGGCTACACCTTC.